A selection of T cell receptor beta chains follows, all from one sample in a study of Ad26.COV2.S vaccination and SARS-CoV-2 variants. Some clones are missing from TCRdb's copy, which holds only in-frame ones; the method was immunoSEQ multiplex PCR. This table has 300,000 to 500,000 clones, around 85% appearing once. This specimen was peripheral blood, taken in a trial of Ad26.COV2.S vaccine versus placebo. All receptors come from a person between 18 and 60 years old who received the Ad26.COV2.S COVID-19 vaccine or a placebo. CDR3s include the opening cysteine and the closing phenylalanine or tryptophan. The D gene is left open where the match is weak. Clone size is shown for a subset of rows, as once, few, many or a class of expanded clone.

D	size	V	J	DNA	CDR3
.	.	TRBV20-1	TRBJ2-3	TGCAGTGCTAGAGCCACAGATACGCAGTATTTT	CSARATDTQYF
.	.	TRBV27	TRBJ1-1	TGTGCCAGCAGTTCATTAATGAACACTGAAGCTTTCTTT	CASSSLMNTEAFF
TRBD2	.	TRBV3-1/TRBV3-2	TRBJ2-2	TGTGCCAGCAGTTACACTAGCGGGGGAAACACCGGGGAGCTGTTTTTT	CASSYTSGGNTGELFF
.	.	TRBV18	TRBJ1-5	TGTGCCAGCTCACTCCTCGGACTGGGAGGCAATCAGCCCCAGCATTTT	CASSLLGLGGNQPQHF
TRBD2	.	TRBV2	TRBJ2-5	TGTGCCAGCAATACACTAGCGGGGGGTAAAGAGACCCAGTACTTC	CASNTLAGGKETQYF
TRBD1	.	TRBV5-5	TRBJ1-1	TGTGCCAGCAGCTCAGCCGGGACAGGGATCACTGAAGCTTTCTTT	CASSSAGTGITEAFF
.	.	TRBV7-2	TRBJ2-2	TGTGCCAGCAGCTCCCAGGGAGACACCGGGGAGCTGTTTTTT	CASSSQGDTGELFF
.	.	TRBV7-2	TRBJ1-2	TGTGCCAGCAGCTTAGAGCCAGGAGCTAACTATGGCTACACCTTC	CASSLEPGANYGYTF
TRBD1	.	TRBV6-5	TRBJ1-2	TGTGCCAGCAGTCACAGGGGTGACTATGGCTACACCTTC	CASSHRGDYGYTF
.	.	TRBV3-1/TRBV3-2	TRBJ2-7	TGTGCCAGCAGTTCTCAGGGCTACGAGCAGTACTTC	CASSSQGYEQYF
.	.	TRBV4-1	TRBJ1-2	TGCGCCAGCAGCCCCCCGAAGTGGTTTAGCTATGGCTACACCTTC	CASSPPKWFSYGYTF
.	.	TRBV13	TRBJ1-5	TGTGCCAGCAGCCATTCCCTAGGGGGATCGGTTCAGCCCCAGCATTTT	CASSHSLGGSVQPQHF
TRBD2	.	TRBV4-3	TRBJ2-1	TGCGCCAGCAGCCGAAGTAGCGGGGGGTTCTACAATGAGCAGTTCTTC	CASSRSSGGFYNEQFF
.	.	TRBV5-1	TRBJ2-7	TGCGCCAGCAGCTTGTCGGGGGGCACCTACGAGCAGTACTTC	CASSLSGGTYEQYF
.	.	TRBV5-1	TRBJ2-1	TGCGCCAGCAGCTCAAGGACAAGCACCTACAATGAGCAGTTCTTC	CASSSRTSTYNEQFF
.	.	TRBV10-2	TRBJ2-7	TGCGCCAGCAGTTACAGGAGTGGCGAGCAGTACTTC	CASSYRSGEQYF
.	.	TRBV5-4	TRBJ1-2	TGTGCCAGCAGACCCAGAACGGGGTCCTATGGCTACACCTTC	CASRPRTGSYGYTF
.	.	TRBV19	TRBJ1-4	TGTGCCAGTAGTCAATCCACGGGACACACTAATGAAAAACTGTTTTTT	CASSQSTGHTNEKLFF
.	once	TRBV24-1	TRBJ1-1	TGTGCCACCAGTGACTCTCGGATAGACCATGAAGCTTTCTTT	CATSDSRIDHEAFF
.	.	TRBV2	TRBJ2-7	TGTGCCAGCAATTTACTAGTCAGTTCCCACGAGCAGTACTTC	CASNLLVSSHEQYF
TRBD1	.	TRBV6-5	TRBJ1-6	TGTGCCAGCAACCCACAGGGGGCAGAGAATTCACCCCTCCACTTT	CASNPQGAENSPLHF
TRBD1	.	TRBV12-5	TRBJ2-5	TGTGCTAGTGGCACAGGGGGATCGAACCAAGAGACCCAGTACTTC	CASGTGGSNQETQYF
.	.	TRBV24-1	TRBJ1-2	TGTGCCACCAGTTCGCAGGGGAGGTACACCTTC	CATSSQGRYTF
TRBD2	.	TRBV12-3/TRBV12-4	TRBJ2-3	TGTGCCAGCAGTAGGGAGGGAACAGATACGCAGTATTTT	CASSREGTDTQYF
TRBD1	.	TRBV19	TRBJ2-5	TGTGCCAGTAGTGAAAATTGGGACAGCCAAGAGACCCAGTACTTC	CASSENWDSQETQYF
.	.	TRBV7-2	TRBJ1-5	TGTGCCAGCAGCTTAGGACGAGGGGGACTCTCCCCGCGGCCCCAGCATTTT	CASSLGRGGLSPRPQHF
.	.	TRBV6-1	TRBJ1-2	TGTGCCAGCAGTGAATTCAGTCGACCCTCTATGGCTGGCTACACCTTC	CASSEFSRPSMAGYTF
TRBD1	few	TRBV11-2	TRBJ2-7	TGTGCCAGCAGTTCGTACAGGACAGGTTTTTTCTACGAGCAGTACTTC	CASSSYRTGFFYEQYF
TRBD1	once	TRBV11-2	TRBJ2-7	TGTGCCAGCAGCCCCCGGACAGGGCGACTCTACGAGCAGTACTTC	CASSPRTGRLYEQYF
.	.	TRBV24-1	TRBJ2-5	TGTGCCACCAGTGATTTAGAGGGCGAAGAGACCCAGTACTTC	CATSDLEGEETQYF
TRBD2	.	TRBV9	TRBJ2-3	TGTGCCAGCAGCGCCGCGGGGGGCCGGAGCACAGATACGCAGTATTTT	CASSAAGGRSTDTQYF
.	.	TRBV7-9	TRBJ1-1	TGTGCCAGCAGCTTGGCGAGGAACGAGGCTTTCTTT	CASSLARNEAFF
.	once	TRBV27	TRBJ2-7	TGTGCCAGCAGTCCGGGGACGGTGACCTACGAGCAGTACTTC	CASSPGTVTYEQYF
TRBD1	.	TRBV7-2	TRBJ1-2	TGTGCCAGCAGCTTAGGGGACAGGGGATGGGGCTACACCTTC	CASSLGDRGWGYTF
.	.	TRBV9	TRBJ1-1	TGTGCCAGCAGCGGGGACGGGGCAAACACTGAAGCTTTCTTT	CASSGDGANTEAFF
.	.	TRBV4-3	TRBJ1-1	TGCGCCAGCAGCCAAGACGCAGCGAATCTTCCGGGGAACACTGAAGCTTTCTTT	CASSQDAANLPGNTEAFF
.	few	TRBV2	TRBJ2-7	TGTGCCAGCAGTGTGGCAGGGGACTCCAACGAGCAGTACTTC	CASSVAGDSNEQYF
.	.	TRBV19	TRBJ1-1	TGTGCCAGTAACCACCTTGGTAACACTGAAGCTTTCTTT	CASNHLGNTEAFF
TRBD1	.	TRBV5-4	TRBJ1-4	TGTGCCAGCAGCTTGGACAGGGGAACTAATGAAAAACTGTTTTTT	CASSLDRGTNEKLFF
.	.	TRBV2	TRBJ2-1	TGTGCCAGCAGTCTGTCAGTCTCCTACAATGAGCAGTTCTTC	CASSLSVSYNEQFF
TRBD1	.	TRBV4-1	TRBJ1-1	TGCGCCAGCAGCCGTGGGACAGATAGTGAAGCTTTCTTT	CASSRGTDSEAFF
.	once	TRBV18	TRBJ1-1	TGTGCCAGCTCACCTTCGTTCCGGGGCACTGAAGCTTTCTTT	CASSPSFRGTEAFF
.	.	TRBV5-4	TRBJ2-7	TGTGCCAGCAGCTTCTGGGGGAGATCCTACGAGCAGTACTTC	CASSFWGRSYEQYF
.	.	TRBV7-2	TRBJ1-3	TGTGCCAGCAGCTCGTTTGGTCGGCGAGGGGGTGTGGGGGGAAACACCATATATTTT	CASSSFGRRGGVGGNTIYF
.	few	TRBV2	TRBJ1-5	TGTGCCAGCAGTGAAGGCAGGGTTGGGAATCAGCCCCAGCATTTT	CASSEGRVGNQPQHF
.	.	TRBV9	TRBJ1-2	TGTGCCAGCAGCGTAGTTAAGGGGGAAGGGAGAGGCTACACCTTC	CASSVVKGEGRGYTF
TRBD1	.	TRBV25-1	TRBJ2-1	TGTGCCAGCAGTAAGACAGGGATATCGTCCAATGAGCAGTTCTTC	CASSKTGISSNEQFF
.	.	TRBV7-8	TRBJ2-1	TGTGCCAGCAGCTTAGCTGAGGTTAGCTTTGAGCAGTTCTTC	CASSLAEVSFEQFF
.	.	TRBV7-9	TRBJ1-4	TGTGCCAGCAGTCATAATGAAAAACTGTTTTTT	CASSHNEKLFF